This T cell receptor beta chain was sequenced for a study of cytotoxic CD8 clonotypes in ibrutinib-treated CLL. Study at large: Response specimens were obtained following a median treatment duration of roughly 12 months, with a range of 6 to 36. Overall study findings and caveats: Treatment saw public clonotypes, which were uncommon, either contract or stay stable. Sustained-remission patients were sampled at different times than progressing patients were.

There are a few counts of this clone. What it binds is not known. This CDR3 is built from 17 residues. V dropped 2 bases and J dropped 2 bases, with 15 bases sitting between them. Per germline, CDR1 MNHNS and CDR2 SASEGT. Generated by immunoSEQ multiplex PCR, the TCRdb table keeps only in-frame clones and is missing some. The sample records 100,000 or so clones, roughly 57% being singletons. This receptor was obtained from a human donor with chronic lymphocytic leukemia. V usage is TRBV6-1 and J usage is TRBJ2-2; the D gene is possibly TRBD1 (5 bases). Sample: PBMCs, taken after 24 months of ibrutinib treatment. The CDR3 protein is CASSEPGITINTGELFF. The CDR3 bases are TGTGCCAGCAGTGAACCAGGGATTACCATCAACACCGGGGAGCTGTTTTTT.